This T cell receptor beta chain was sequenced for a study of immune evolution from preneoplasia to lung adenocarcinoma. Across the whole study: HLA loss of heterozygosity: about 7% AIS, about 15% MIA, roughly 35% ADC, none AAH.

Histologic diagnosis was independently verified by two lung pathologists. CDR3 length: 14 amino acids. CDR1 and CDR2 (germline): MGHRA, YSYEKL. The study, taken as a whole, reports: Later-stage lesions seemingly showed higher T cell density and diversity than normal lung.

A remark on this clone: As yet, its antigen is unknown. One end of the junction varies from germline; a read error may be responsible.

Data came from immunoSEQ multiplex PCR; TCRdb stores just in-frame clones and leaves some out. The data hold tens of thousands of clones, with 65% to 80% observed a single time. The gene calls are TRBV4-1 and TRBJ2-7; D is uncertain. Specimen: FFPE invasive lung adenocarcinoma tissue. The TCR originated in a person in their sixties or seventies with lung adenocarcinoma. The CDR3 is CASSPPALPHEQYF. The CDR3 DNA reads as TGTGCCAGCAGCCCCCCGGCACTACCGCACGAGCAGTACTTC.